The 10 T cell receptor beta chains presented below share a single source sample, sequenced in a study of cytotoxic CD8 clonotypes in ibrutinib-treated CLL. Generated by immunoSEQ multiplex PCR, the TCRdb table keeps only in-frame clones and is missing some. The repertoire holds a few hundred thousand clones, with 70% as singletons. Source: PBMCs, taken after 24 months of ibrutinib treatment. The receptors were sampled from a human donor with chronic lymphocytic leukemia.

The CDR3 DNA sequence: TGCGCCAGCAGCAACTCCCCGGGACTAGCGGGAGAAGTCGACGAGCAGTACTTC. Amino acids: CASSNSPGLAGEVDEQYF. This chain uses TRBV5-1 with TRBJ2-7, with 14 bases lining up with TRBD2. Germline CDR1 and CDR2: SGHRS and YFSETQ. This CDR3 is 18 amino acids long. Unmatched junction bases numbered 14, after V lost 4 bases and J lost 5 bases.

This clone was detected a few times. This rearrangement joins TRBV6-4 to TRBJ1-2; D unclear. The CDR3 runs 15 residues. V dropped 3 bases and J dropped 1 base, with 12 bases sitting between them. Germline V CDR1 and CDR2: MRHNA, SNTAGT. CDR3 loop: CASSETINSNYGYTF. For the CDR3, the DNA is TGTGCCAGCAGTGAGACGATAAACAGTAACTATGGCTACACCTTC.

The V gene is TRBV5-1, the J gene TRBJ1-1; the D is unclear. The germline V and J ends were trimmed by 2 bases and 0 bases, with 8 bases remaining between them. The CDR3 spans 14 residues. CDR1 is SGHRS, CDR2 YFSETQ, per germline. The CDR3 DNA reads TGCGCCAGCAGCTTACTTGGACTGAACACTGAAGCTTTCTTT. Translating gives CASSLLGLNTEAFF.

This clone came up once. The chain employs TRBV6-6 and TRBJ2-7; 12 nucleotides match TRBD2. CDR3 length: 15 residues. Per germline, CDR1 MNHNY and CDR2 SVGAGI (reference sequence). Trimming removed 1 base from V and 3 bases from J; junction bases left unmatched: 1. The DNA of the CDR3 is TGTGCCAGCAGTTACTTGGGACTAGCGGGCTACGAGCAGTACTTC. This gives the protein CASSYLGLAGYEQYF.

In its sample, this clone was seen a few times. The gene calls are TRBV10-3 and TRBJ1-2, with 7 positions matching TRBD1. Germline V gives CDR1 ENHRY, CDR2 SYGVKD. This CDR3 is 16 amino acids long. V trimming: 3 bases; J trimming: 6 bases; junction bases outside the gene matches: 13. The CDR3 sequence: CAISDRFPRGGDGYTF. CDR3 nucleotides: TGTGCCATCAGTGACCGATTCCCCAGAGGGGGCGATGGCTACACCTTC.

The CDR3 DNA reads TGTGCCATCAGTGGAGGCAGGGATAGCAATCAGCCCCAGCATTTT. Encoded protein: CAISGGRDSNQPQHF. This chain connects TRBV10-3 to TRBJ1-5; TRBD1 is a possible D gene (5 bases). Germline V gives CDR1 ENHRY, CDR2 SYGVKD. The CDR3 has 15 residues. The V gene lost 4 bases and the J gene lost 0 bases, with 10 bases spanning the gap.

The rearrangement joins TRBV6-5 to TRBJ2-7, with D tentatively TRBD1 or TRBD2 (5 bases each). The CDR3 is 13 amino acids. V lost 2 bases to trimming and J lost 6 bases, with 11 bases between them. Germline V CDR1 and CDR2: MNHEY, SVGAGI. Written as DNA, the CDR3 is TGTGCCAGCAGTTACCTCGCAGGGACCGAGCAGTACTTC. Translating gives CASSYLAGTEQYF.

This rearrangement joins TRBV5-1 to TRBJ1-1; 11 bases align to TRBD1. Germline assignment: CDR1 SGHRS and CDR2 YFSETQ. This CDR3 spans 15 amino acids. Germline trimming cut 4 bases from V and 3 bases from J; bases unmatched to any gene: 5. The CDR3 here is CASSDPGQGDTEAFF. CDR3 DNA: TGCGCCAGCAGCGATCCGGGACAGGGGGACACTGAAGCTTTCTTT.

The DNA for the CDR3 is TGTGCCAGCAGCCGGCCCACAGGGAACACCGGGGAGCTGTTTTTT. Its translation: CASSRPTGNTGELFF. The rearrangement uses TRBV5-4 and TRBJ2-2; a possible D gene is TRBD1 (5 bases). Germline V gene sequence: CDR1 SGHNT, CDR2 YYREEE (reference sequence). The CDR3 runs to 15 residues. Deletions cut 4 bases from V and 1 base from J, with 11 bases between.

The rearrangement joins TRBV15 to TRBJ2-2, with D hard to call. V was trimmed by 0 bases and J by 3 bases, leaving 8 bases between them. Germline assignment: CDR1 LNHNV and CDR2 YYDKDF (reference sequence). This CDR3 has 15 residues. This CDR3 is CATSRDRSYTGELFF. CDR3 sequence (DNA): TGTGCCACCAGCAGAGATCGTAGTTACACCGGGGAGCTGTTTTTT.